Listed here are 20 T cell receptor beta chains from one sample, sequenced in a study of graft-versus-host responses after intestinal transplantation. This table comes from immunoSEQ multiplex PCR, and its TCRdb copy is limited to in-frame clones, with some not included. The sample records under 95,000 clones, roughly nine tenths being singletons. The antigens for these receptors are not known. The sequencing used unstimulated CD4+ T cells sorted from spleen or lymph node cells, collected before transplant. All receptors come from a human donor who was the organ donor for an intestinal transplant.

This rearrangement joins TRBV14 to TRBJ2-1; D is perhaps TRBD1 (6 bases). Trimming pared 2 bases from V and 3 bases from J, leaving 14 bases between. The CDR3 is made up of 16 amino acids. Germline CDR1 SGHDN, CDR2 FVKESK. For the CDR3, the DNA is TGTGCCAGCAGCCAATGGGTGGGGACAAGCTACAATGAGCAGTTCTTC. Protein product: CASSQWVGTSYNEQFF.

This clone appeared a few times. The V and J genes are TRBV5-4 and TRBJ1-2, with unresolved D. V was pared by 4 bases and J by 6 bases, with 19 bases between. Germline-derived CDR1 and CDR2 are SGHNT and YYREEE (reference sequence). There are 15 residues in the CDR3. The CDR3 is CASSPNPTGEDGYTF. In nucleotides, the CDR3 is TGTGCCAGCAGCCCCAATCCGACCGGAGAGGATGGCTACACCTTC.

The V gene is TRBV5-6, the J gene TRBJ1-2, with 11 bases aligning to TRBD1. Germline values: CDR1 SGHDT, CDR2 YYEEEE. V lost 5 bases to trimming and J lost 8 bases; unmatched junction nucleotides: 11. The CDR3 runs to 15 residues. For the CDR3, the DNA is TGTGCCAGCAGAGGCAGGGGACAGGGGGGAGGAGGCTACACCTTC. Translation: CASRGRGQGGGGYTF.

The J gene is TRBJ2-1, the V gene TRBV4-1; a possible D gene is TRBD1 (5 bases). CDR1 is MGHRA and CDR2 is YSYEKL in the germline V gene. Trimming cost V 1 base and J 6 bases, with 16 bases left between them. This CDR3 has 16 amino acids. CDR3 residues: CASSQGSLRRGNEQFF. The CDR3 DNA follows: TGCGCCAGCAGCCAAGGTTCGTTGAGAAGGGGCAATGAGCAGTTCTTC.

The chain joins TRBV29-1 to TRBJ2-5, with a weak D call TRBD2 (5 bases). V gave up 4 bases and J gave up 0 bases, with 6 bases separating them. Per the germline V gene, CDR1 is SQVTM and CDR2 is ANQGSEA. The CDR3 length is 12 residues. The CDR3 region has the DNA TGCAGCGTTGGAGGGTACCAAGAGACCCAGTACTTC. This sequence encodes CSVGGYQETQYF.

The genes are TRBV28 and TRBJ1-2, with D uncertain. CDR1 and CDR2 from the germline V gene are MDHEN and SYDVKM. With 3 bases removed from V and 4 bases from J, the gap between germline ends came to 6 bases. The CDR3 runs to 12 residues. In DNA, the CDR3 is TGTGCCAGCAGTTTGCCCAGCTATGGCTACACCTTC. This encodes CASSLPSYGYTF.

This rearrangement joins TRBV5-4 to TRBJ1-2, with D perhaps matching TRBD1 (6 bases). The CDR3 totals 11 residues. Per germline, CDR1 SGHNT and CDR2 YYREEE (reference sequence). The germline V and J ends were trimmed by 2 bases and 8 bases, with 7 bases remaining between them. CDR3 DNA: TGTGCCAGCAGCTTTGACAGGGGCTACACCTTC. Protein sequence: CASSFDRGYTF.

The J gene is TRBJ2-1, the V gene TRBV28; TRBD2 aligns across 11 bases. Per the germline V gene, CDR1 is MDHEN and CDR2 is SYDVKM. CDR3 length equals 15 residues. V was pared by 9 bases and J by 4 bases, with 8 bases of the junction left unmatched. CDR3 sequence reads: CASVNSGRVYNEQFF. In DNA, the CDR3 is TGTGCCAGTGTGAATAGCGGGAGGGTTTACAATGAGCAGTTCTTC.

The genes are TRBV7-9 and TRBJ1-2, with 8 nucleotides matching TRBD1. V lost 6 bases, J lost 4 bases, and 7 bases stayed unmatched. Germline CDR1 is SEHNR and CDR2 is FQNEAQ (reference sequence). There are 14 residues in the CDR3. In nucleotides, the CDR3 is TGTGCCAGCAGATCGGGACAGGCCCTCTATGGCTACACCTTC. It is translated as CASRSGQALYGYTF.

In nucleotides, the CDR3 is TGTGCCAGCAGTTACGAGCCTAACTCCTACGAGCAGTACTTC. It yields the protein CASSYEPNSYEQYF. The V call is TRBV6-6, the J call TRBJ2-7; no firm D call. CDR3 length: 14 amino acids. In germline, CDR1 is MNHNY, CDR2 SVGAGI (reference sequence). Trimming shortened V by 2 bases and J by 0 bases, and 8 bases separated the two germline ends.

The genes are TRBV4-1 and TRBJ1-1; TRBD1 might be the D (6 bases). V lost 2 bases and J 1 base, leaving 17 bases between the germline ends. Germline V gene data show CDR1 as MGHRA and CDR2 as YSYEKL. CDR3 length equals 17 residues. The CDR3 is CASSQLEKGEGNTEAFF. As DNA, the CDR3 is TGCGCCAGCAGCCAACTCGAAAAGGGGGAGGGGAACACTGAAGCTTTCTTT.

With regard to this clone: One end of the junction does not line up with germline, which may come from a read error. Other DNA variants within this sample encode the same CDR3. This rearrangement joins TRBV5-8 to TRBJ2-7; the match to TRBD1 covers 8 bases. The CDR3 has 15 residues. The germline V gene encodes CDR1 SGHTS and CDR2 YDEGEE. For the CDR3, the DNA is TGTGCAAGCAGCAGCGGACAGGGCGGAATCGTGGAGCAGTACTTC. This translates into CASSSGQGGIVEQYF. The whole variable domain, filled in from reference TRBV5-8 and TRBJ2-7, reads EAGVTQSPTHLIKTRGQQATLRCSPISGHTSVYWYQQALGLGLQFLLWYDEGEERNRGNFPPRFSGRQFPNYSSELNVNALELEDSALYLCASSSGQGGIVEQYFGPGTRLTVT.

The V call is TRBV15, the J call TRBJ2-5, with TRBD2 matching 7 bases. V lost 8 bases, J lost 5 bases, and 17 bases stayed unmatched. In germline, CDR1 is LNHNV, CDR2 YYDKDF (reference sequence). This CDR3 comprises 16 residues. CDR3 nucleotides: TGTGCCACCGCCGGGAGGCGGGCGACCGAATGGGAGACCCAGTACTTC. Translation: CATAGRRATEWETQYF.

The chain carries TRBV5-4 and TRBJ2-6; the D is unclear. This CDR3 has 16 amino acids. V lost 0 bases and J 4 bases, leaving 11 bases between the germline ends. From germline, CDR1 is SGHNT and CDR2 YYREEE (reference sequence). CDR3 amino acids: CASSLDHRRGANVLTF. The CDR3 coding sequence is TGTGCCAGCAGCTTGGACCACCGTCGGGGGGCCAACGTCCTGACTTTC.

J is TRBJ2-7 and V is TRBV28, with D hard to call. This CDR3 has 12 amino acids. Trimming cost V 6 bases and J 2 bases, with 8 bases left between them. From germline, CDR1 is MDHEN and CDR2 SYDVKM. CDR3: CASRSTPYEQYF. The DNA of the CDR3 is TGTGCCAGCAGGAGTACTCCCTACGAGCAGTACTTC.

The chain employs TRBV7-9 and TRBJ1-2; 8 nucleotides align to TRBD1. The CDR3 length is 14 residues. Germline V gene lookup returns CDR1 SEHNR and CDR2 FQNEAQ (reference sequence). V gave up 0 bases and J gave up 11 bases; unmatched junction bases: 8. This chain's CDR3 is CASSLALRQGPYTF. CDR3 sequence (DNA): TGTGCCAGCAGCTTAGCCCTAAGACAGGGGCCTTACACCTTC.

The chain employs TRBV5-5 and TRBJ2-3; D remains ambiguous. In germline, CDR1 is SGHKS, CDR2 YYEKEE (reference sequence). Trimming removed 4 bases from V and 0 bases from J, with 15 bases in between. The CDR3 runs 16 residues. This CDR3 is CASSTHQSTSTDTQYF. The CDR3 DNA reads TGTGCCAGCAGCACCCATCAAAGCACTAGCACAGATACGCAGTATTTT.

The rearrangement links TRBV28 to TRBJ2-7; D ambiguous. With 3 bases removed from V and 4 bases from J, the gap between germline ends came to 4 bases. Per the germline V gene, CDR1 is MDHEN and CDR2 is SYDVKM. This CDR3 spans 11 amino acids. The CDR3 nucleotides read TGTGCCAGCAGTTTTCAGTACGAGCAGTACTTC. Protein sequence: CASSFQYEQYF.

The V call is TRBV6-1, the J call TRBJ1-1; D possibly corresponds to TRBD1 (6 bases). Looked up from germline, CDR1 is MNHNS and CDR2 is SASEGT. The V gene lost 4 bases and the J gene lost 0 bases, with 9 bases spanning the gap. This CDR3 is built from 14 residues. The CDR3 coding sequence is TGTGCCAGCAGTGCGGGGGGCTTGAACACTGAAGCTTTCTTT. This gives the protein CASSAGGLNTEAFF.

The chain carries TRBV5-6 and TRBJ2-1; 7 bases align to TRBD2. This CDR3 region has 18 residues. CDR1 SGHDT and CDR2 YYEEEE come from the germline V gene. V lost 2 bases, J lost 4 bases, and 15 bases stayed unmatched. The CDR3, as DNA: TGTGCCAGCAGCTTTTGGGACCGACGACTAGCTAGTTACAATGAGCAGTTCTTC. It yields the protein CASSFWDRRLASYNEQFF.